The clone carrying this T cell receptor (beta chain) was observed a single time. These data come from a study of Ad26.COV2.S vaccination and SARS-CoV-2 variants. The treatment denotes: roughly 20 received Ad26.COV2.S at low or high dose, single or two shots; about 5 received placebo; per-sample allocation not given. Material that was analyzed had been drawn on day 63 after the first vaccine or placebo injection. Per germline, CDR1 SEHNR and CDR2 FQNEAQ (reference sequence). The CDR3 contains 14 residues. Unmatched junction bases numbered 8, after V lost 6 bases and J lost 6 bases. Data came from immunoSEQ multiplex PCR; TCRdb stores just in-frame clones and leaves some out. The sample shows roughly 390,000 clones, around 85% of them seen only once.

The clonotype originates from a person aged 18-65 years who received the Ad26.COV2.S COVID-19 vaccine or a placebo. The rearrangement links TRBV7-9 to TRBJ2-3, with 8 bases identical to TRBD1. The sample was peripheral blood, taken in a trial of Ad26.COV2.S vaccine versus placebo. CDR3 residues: CASRPGGAWDTQYF. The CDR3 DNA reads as TGTGCCAGCAGACCAGGGGGCGCATGGGATACGCAGTATTTT.